This TCR beta chain is from a study of CD8 T cells in Susac syndrome. General study findings and limits: A relatively small number of individuals underwent TCR sequencing and HLA analysis.

An amount of RNA that ranged from about 0.45 to 1 ug was reverse transcribed with random hexamers. It was immunoSEQ multiplex PCR that amplified TCR beta CDR3 across 54 Vbeta and 13 Jbeta. TCRdb called the immunoSEQ multiplex PCR reads again in MiXCR, with one record for every CDR3 protein. The sample has some 180,000 distinct CDR3 sequences; around 96% are singletons. The V gene lost 3 bases and the J gene lost 4 bases, with 8 bases spanning the gap. From germline, CDR1 is SQVTM and CDR2 ANQGSEA. The CDR3 extends over 12 amino acids. For this clonotype: The antigen is undetermined.

TCR beta was sequenced from blood CD8+ and CD4+ T cells. Matching for age and sex applied to the controls, who were healthy donors. The material sequenced was CD4+ T cells from PBMCs. The V and J genes are TRBV29-1 and TRBJ2-3; no definite D call. This clonotype was sampled from a human donor in good health. This CDR3 reads CSVDLWADTQYF. Here the CDR3 DNA reads TGCAGCGTTGACCTTTGGGCAGATACGCAGTATTTT.